The 15 T cell receptor beta chains presented below share a single source sample, sequenced in a study of cytomegalovirus exposure and HLA in healthy donors. PCR involved 60 Vbeta and 13 Jbeta primers. The assay was immunoSEQ multiplex PCR, and TCRdb's table has in-frame clones only and misses some. The table includes approximately 190,000 clones, around four fifths detected once. Sequencing was done on a sample of PBMCs. Receptors were obtained from a man aged 40-49 years in good health and CMV-seropositive.

V and J are TRBV29-1 and TRBJ2-7; TRBD2 agrees at 7 bases. Trimming cost V 3 bases and J 2 bases; bases outside gene matches: 1. The CDR3 spans 12 residues. Germline V CDR1 and CDR2: SQVTM, ANQGSEA. CDR3 region: CSVDSGPYEQYF. CDR3 in DNA: TGCAGCGTTGATAGCGGGCCCTACGAGCAGTACTTC.

The CDR3 nucleotides read TGTGCCAGTAGTTCACAGGGCAACTATGGCTACACCTTC. Its translation: CASSSQGNYGYTF. V is TRBV19 and J is TRBJ1-2, with D perhaps matching TRBD1 (6 bases). Germline assignment: CDR1 LNHDA and CDR2 SQIVND (reference sequence). With 5 bases removed from V and 2 bases from J, the gap between germline ends came to 9 bases. This CDR3 has 13 residues.

V usage is TRBV19 and J usage is TRBJ2-1; D is ambiguous. Germline values: CDR1 LNHDA, CDR2 SQIVND (reference sequence). Trimming removed 5 bases from V and 0 bases from J, with 14 bases in between. This CDR3 has 16 residues. This CDR3 reads CASSLTPISSYNEQFF. The CDR3 nucleotides are TGTGCCAGTAGTCTCACCCCAATTAGCTCCTACAATGAGCAGTTCTTC.

The chain employs TRBV5-1 and TRBJ1-1, with D tentatively TRBD1 (5 bases). V lost 3 bases to trimming and J lost 6 bases, with 15 bases between them. The V gene's germline CDR1 is SGHRS and CDR2 YFSETQ. The CDR3 consists of 14 residues. In nucleotides, the CDR3 is TGCGCCAGCAGCTGGAGGGACCCGGGGGCTGAAGCTTTCTTT. Translated: CASSWRDPGAEAFF.

The chain combines TRBV19 with TRBJ1-1; 7 positions match TRBD1. The CDR3 contains 14 residues. V trimming: 4 bases; J trimming: 3 bases; junction bases outside the gene matches: 5. Germline V gene sequence: CDR1 LNHDA, CDR2 SQIVND (reference sequence). This CDR3 is CASSSRTGDTEAFF. The CDR3 DNA sequence: TGTGCCAGTAGTAGCAGAACAGGGGACACTGAAGCTTTCTTT.

This chain uses TRBV6-6 with TRBJ1-1; D is undetermined. The CDR3 consists of 11 residues. Germline assignment: CDR1 MNHNY and CDR2 SVGAGI (reference sequence). V was clipped by 4 bases and J by 5 bases, with 5 bases between them. This CDR3 is CASSSTTEAFF. In nucleotides, the CDR3 is TGTGCCAGCAGTTCTACGACTGAAGCTTTCTTT.

The V call is TRBV7-9, the J call TRBJ1-2; TRBD1 is a possible D gene (6 bases). Germline V CDR1 and CDR2: SEHNR, FQNEAQ (reference sequence). There are 14 residues in the CDR3. Trimming removed 2 bases from V and 8 bases from J, with 15 bases in between. CDR3 sequence (DNA): TGTGCCAGCAGCTTAAACTTAGGGGGAGGGGGCTACACCTTC. Translated, it gives CASSLNLGGGGYTF.

The rearrangement links TRBV7-6 to TRBJ2-7; D gene ambiguous. V lost 6 bases and J 0 bases, leaving 9 bases between the germline ends. Looked up from germline, CDR1 is SGHVS and CDR2 is FNYEAQ. This CDR3 is built from 13 residues. The CDR3 region is CASRPSSSYEQYF. The CDR3 DNA reads TGTGCCAGCAGACCTTCCAGCTCCTACGAGCAGTACTTC.

The chain joins TRBV7-6 to TRBJ2-1, with 8 bases matching TRBD1. The CDR3 length is 16 residues. The germline V gene has CDR1 SGHVS and CDR2 FNYEAQ. V lost 5 bases and J lost 5; bases outside the gene matches: 11. The CDR3 sequence: CASSRMSGGRNNEQFF. In nucleotides, the CDR3 is TGTGCCAGCAGCCGCATGTCAGGGGGCCGGAACAATGAGCAGTTCTTC.

V usage is TRBV7-2 and J usage is TRBJ2-7; D is undetermined. The CDR3 is made up of 16 amino acids. V lost 1 base to trimming and J lost 3 bases, with 16 bases between them. Germline loops: CDR1 SGHTA, CDR2 FQGNSA. The CDR3 DNA reads as TGTGCCAGCAGCTTAGTACTGGGCCCAGATTACTACGAGCAGTACTTC. Translated: CASSLVLGPDYYEQYF.

The V gene is TRBV6-1, the J gene TRBJ1-1; TRBD1 matches at 7 bases. The CDR3 length is 14 residues. Germline-derived CDR1 and CDR2 are MNHNS and SASEGT. V lost 6 bases to trimming and J lost 4 bases; unmatched junction nucleotides: 8. The DNA of the CDR3 is TGTGCCAGCAGGGTGACAGGGAAGAGCACTGAAGCTTTCTTT. This codes for CASRVTGKSTEAFF.

This sequence joins TRBV5-6 and TRBJ1-1, with TRBD1 as a possible D gene (6 bases). V was pared by 3 bases and J by 7 bases, with 10 bases between. The CDR3 covers 12 residues. Germline V gene lookup returns CDR1 SGHDT and CDR2 YYEEEE. The DNA for the CDR3 is TGTGCCAGCAGCTCAGGGGACCGTGAAGCTTTCTTT. Encoded protein: CASSSGDREAFF.

The rearrangement uses TRBV27 and TRBJ1-1, with D tentatively TRBD1 (5 bases). There are 18 residues in the CDR3. Germline-derived CDR1 and CDR2 are MNHEY and SMNVEV (reference sequence). The V and J ends lost 4 bases and 0 bases respectively, with 21 bases between them. As DNA, the CDR3 is TGTGCCAGCAGTTCAAACCGGGACTTTGGAGGGATGAACACTGAAGCTTTCTTT. Amino acid sequence: CASSSNRDFGGMNTEAFF.

The chain links TRBV11-3 to TRBJ2-2, with 7 bases lining up with TRBD1. The CDR3 has 15 residues. CDR1 is SGHNT, CDR2 YENEEA, per germline. V shed 3 bases and J 4 bases; nucleotides not matched to a gene: 5. The CDR3 loop reads CASSLGQWGTGELFF. DNA of the CDR3: TGTGCCAGCAGCTTGGGACAGTGGGGCACCGGGGAGCTGTTTTTT.

The chain carries TRBV19 and TRBJ1-2, with a possible D match to TRBD1 (6 bases). This CDR3 is built from 14 residues. Germline V gene data show CDR1 as LNHDA and CDR2 as SQIVND (reference sequence). With 6 bases removed from V and 4 bases from J, the gap between germline ends came to 15 bases. The CDR3 DNA sequence: TGTGCCAGTAGCTTCAGGGGTTATCCCTATGGCTACACCTTC. Its translation: CASSFRGYPYGYTF.